This TCR beta chain was profiled in a study of blood T cell repertoires in COVID-19. The CDR3 contains 14 residues. V gave up 6 bases and J gave up 4 bases, with 15 bases separating them. The germline V gene encodes CDR1 SGHTA and CDR2 FQGNSA. The method was immunoSEQ multiplex PCR; TCRdb's version includes in-frame clones alone and lacks a portion of them. The sample yields 650,000 to 800,000 clones, 80% to 90% seen once. The sequenced material came from peripheral blood. This sequence was found in a young woman with acute or convalescent COVID-19. The gene calls are TRBV7-2 and TRBJ1-2; D may be TRBD1 (6 bases). Written as DNA, the CDR3 is TGTGCCAGCAGGGAAACAGGGTGGGGCTATGGCTACACCTTC. The encoded protein is CASRETGWGYGYTF.